This is a list of T cell receptor beta chains from one sample in a study of blood T cell repertoires in COVID-19. Clones were sequenced by immunoSEQ multiplex PCR, and TCRdb holds only the in-frame ones, with some missing. The sample has hundreds of thousands of clones; roughly 80% are singletons. The sequenced sample was peripheral blood. The source is a woman in her seventies with active or convalescent COVID-19. CDR3s include the opening cysteine and the closing phenylalanine or tryptophan. Each record gives: D gene, V gene, clone size, J gene, CDR3 protein, CDR3 DNA. A D gene is named only where the DNA matches it firmly. The size field is filled for only some rows; it gives once, few, many or a size class.

D: TRBD2
V: TRBV7-7
size: -
J: TRBJ2-1
CDR3: CASSLAGEGAYNEQFF
DNA: TGTGCTAGCAGCTTAGCGGGGGAGGGCGCCTACAATGAGCAGTTCTTC

D: -
V: TRBV6-5
size: -
J: TRBJ2-5
CDR3: CASSYSSAAGETQYF
DNA: TGTGCCAGCAGTTACTCGTCGGCAGCGGGAGAGACCCAGTACTTC

D: TRBD2
V: TRBV9
size: -
J: TRBJ2-3
CDR3: CASSVDGGSTDTQYF
DNA: TGTGCCAGCAGCGTAGACGGGGGGAGCACAGATACGCAGTATTTT

D: TRBD1
V: TRBV29-1
size: -
J: TRBJ1-5
CDR3: CSIGTGDQPQHF
DNA: TGCAGCATCGGGACAGGAGATCAGCCCCAGCATTTT

D: TRBD2
V: TRBV13
size: -
J: TRBJ2-3
CDR3: CASSSGGGFTDTQYF
DNA: TGTGCCAGCAGCTCCGGGGGAGGGTTCACAGATACGCAGTATTTT

D: -
V: TRBV2
size: -
J: TRBJ1-4
CDR3: CASTDTRPDEKLFF
DNA: TGTGCCAGCACCGACACCCGGCCGGATGAAAAACTGTTTTTT

D: TRBD1
V: TRBV9
size: -
J: TRBJ2-3
CDR3: CASSVASGQGSDTQYF
DNA: TGTGCCAGCAGCGTAGCTTCGGGACAGGGAAGCGATACGCAGTATTTT

D: TRBD2
V: TRBV30
size: -
J: TRBJ2-5
CDR3: CAWRGLGMAQETQYF
DNA: TGTGCCTGGAGGGGACTAGGAATGGCACAAGAGACCCAGTACTTC

D: TRBD1
V: TRBV28
size: -
J: TRBJ2-2
CDR3: CASNRQGAGTGELFF
DNA: TGTGCCAGCAACCGACAGGGGGCAGGAACCGGGGAGCTGTTTTTT

D: TRBD1
V: TRBV6-1
size: few
J: TRBJ2-2
CDR3: CASSAPIQGYQGELFF
DNA: TGTGCCAGCAGTGCCCCGATACAGGGGTACCAAGGGGAGCTGTTTTTT

D: -
V: TRBV7-9
size: -
J: TRBJ1-2
CDR3: CASSLVGEFSYGYTF
DNA: TGTGCCAGCAGCTTAGTTGGGGAGTTTAGCTATGGCTACACCTTC

D: TRBD1
V: TRBV5-1
size: -
J: TRBJ1-1
CDR3: CASSLSPGQYMNTEAFF
DNA: TGCGCCAGCAGCCTCAGTCCGGGACAGTACATGAACACTGAAGCTTTCTTT

D: -
V: TRBV28
size: -
J: TRBJ2-7
CDR3: CASRGGTPSYEQYF
DNA: TGTGCCAGCAGGGGGGGGACACCCTCCTACGAGCAGTACTTC

D: -
V: TRBV9
size: -
J: TRBJ2-5
CDR3: CASSRDLQETQYF
DNA: TGTGCCAGCAGCCGGGACTTACAAGAGACCCAGTACTTC

D: -
V: TRBV19
size: many
J: TRBJ2-1
CDR3: CASWVLGGEQFF
DNA: TGTGCCAGCTGGGTCCTCGGAGGTGAGCAGTTCTTC

D: TRBD2
V: TRBV5-1
size: -
J: TRBJ2-7
CDR3: CASSSGGVQYF
DNA: TGCGCCAGCAGCTCTGGGGGGGTGCAGTACTTC

D: -
V: TRBV28
size: -
J: TRBJ1-1
CDR3: CASSPRMSGNEAFF
DNA: TGTGCCAGCAGCCCTCGCATGTCAGGGAATGAAGCTTTCTTT

D: -
V: TRBV24-1
size: -
J: TRBJ2-2
CDR3: CATSDFEKPGELFF
DNA: TGTGCCACCAGTGATTTCGAGAAACCTGGGGAGCTGTTTTTT

D: TRBD1
V: TRBV4-3
size: -
J: TRBJ1-2
CDR3: CASSPGTGAGWGYTF
DNA: TGCGCCAGCAGCCCGGGGACAGGGGCTGGGTGGGGCTACACCTTC

D: -
V: TRBV15
size: -
J: TRBJ1-1
CDR3: CATSRDLYRAFF
DNA: TGTGCCACCAGCAGAGATCTTTATAGAGCTTTCTTT

D: -
V: TRBV5-1
size: -
J: TRBJ1-1
CDR3: CASTSTPGAGNTEAFF
DNA: TGCGCCAGCACTTCCACCCCAGGGGCCGGGAACACTGAAGCTTTCTTT

D: -
V: TRBV6-5
size: once
J: TRBJ1-5
CDR3: CASSLGSGGDQPQHF
DNA: TGTGCCAGCAGTTTAGGGAGCGGTGGGGATCAGCCCCAGCATTTT

D: -
V: TRBV6-5
size: -
J: TRBJ1-3
CDR3: CASSYGRDLGNTIYF
DNA: TGTGCCAGCAGTTACGGGAGGGATCTTGGAAACACCATATATTTT

D: TRBD1
V: TRBV12-3/TRBV12-4
size: -
J: TRBJ1-2
CDR3: CASTLDRDYGYTF
DNA: TGTGCCAGCACCCTGGACAGGGACTATGGCTACACCTTC

D: TRBD1
V: TRBV5-6
size: -
J: TRBJ1-1
CDR3: CASSPTGWGTEAFF
DNA: TGTGCCAGCAGCCCGACAGGGTGGGGCACTGAAGCTTTCTTT

D: TRBD2
V: TRBV2
size: -
J: TRBJ2-1
CDR3: CASSPPGTSTTRGEQFF
DNA: TGTGCCAGCAGTCCTCCCGGGACTAGCACAACCCGGGGTGAGCAGTTCTTC

D: -
V: TRBV6-5
size: -
J: TRBJ1-2
CDR3: CASSSQPSWSVGYTF
DNA: TGTGCCAGCAGTTCCCAACCGTCCTGGTCGGTTGGCTACACCTTC

D: TRBD2
V: TRBV29-1
size: -
J: TRBJ2-7
CDR3: CSVVRERGPYEQYF
DNA: TGCAGCGTTGTACGCGAGCGGGGACCCTACGAGCAGTACTTC

D: TRBD2
V: TRBV9
size: -
J: TRBJ2-2
CDR3: CATSIGTSGNTGELFF
DNA: TGTGCCACATCAATCGGGACTAGCGGGAACACCGGGGAGCTGTTTTTT

D: -
V: TRBV29-1
size: -
J: TRBJ2-5
CDR3: CSVTTGQETQYF
DNA: TGCAGCGTGACCACAGGACAAGAGACCCAGTACTTC

D: -
V: TRBV5-1
size: -
J: TRBJ1-2
CDR3: CASSLEPRYGYTF
DNA: TGCGCCAGCAGCTTGGAGCCCCGCTATGGCTACACCTTC

D: TRBD2
V: TRBV7-9
size: -
J: TRBJ2-7
CDR3: CASSPGGGRSLYEQYF
DNA: TGTGCCAGCAGTCCTGGGGGGGGACGTAGCCTCTACGAGCAGTACTTC

D: -
V: TRBV28
size: -
J: TRBJ1-5
CDR3: CASTLGTPSNQPQHF
DNA: TGTGCCAGCACCTTAGGGACACCTAGCAATCAGCCCCAGCATTTT

D: TRBD1
V: TRBV6-5
size: -
J: TRBJ1-2
CDR3: CASSRQGAAYGYTF
DNA: TGTGCCAGCAGTCGACAGGGGGCGGCCTATGGCTACACCTTC

D: TRBD1
V: TRBV7-9
size: few
J: TRBJ1-2
CDR3: CASSLSGGRPYGYTF
DNA: TGTGCCAGCAGCTTGTCAGGGGGCCGGCCCTATGGCTACACCTTC

D: TRBD1
V: TRBV5-6
size: -
J: TRBJ1-6
CDR3: CASSFKSGGIIHPSF
DNA: TGTGCCAGCAGCTTCAAATCAGGGGGGATAATTCACCCGTCCTTT

D: -
V: TRBV7-2
size: -
J: TRBJ1-1
CDR3: CASSPNRVRVNTEAFF
DNA: TGTGCCAGCAGCCCGAACAGGGTAAGAGTGAACACTGAAGCTTTCTTT

D: TRBD2
V: TRBV3-1/TRBV3-2
size: -
J: TRBJ2-7
CDR3: CASSQLEAGGTYEQYF
DNA: TGTGCCAGCAGCCAACTAGAGGCGGGAGGCACCTACGAGCAGTACTTC

D: -
V: TRBV7-3
size: -
J: TRBJ1-6
CDR3: CASSLSRNSPLHF
DNA: TGTGCCAGCAGCTTATCACGGAATTCACCCCTCCACTTT

D: -
V: TRBV6-5
size: few
J: TRBJ1-3
CDR3: CASESSGNTIYF
DNA: TGTGCCAGTGAGAGCTCTGGAAACACCATATATTTT

D: -
V: TRBV28
size: once
J: TRBJ1-4
CDR3: CASRRSGATNEKLFF
DNA: TGTGCCAGCAGAAGGAGCGGTGCAACTAATGAAAAACTGTTTTTT

D: TRBD2
V: TRBV2
size: -
J: TRBJ2-5
CDR3: CASSEGGDETQYF
DNA: TGTGCCAGCAGTGAGGGGGGGGATGAGACCCAGTACTTC

D: -
V: TRBV7-9
size: -
J: TRBJ2-1
CDR3: CASSSNRGLDYNEQFF
DNA: TGTGCCAGCAGCTCTAACCGGGGACTGGATTACAATGAGCAGTTCTTC